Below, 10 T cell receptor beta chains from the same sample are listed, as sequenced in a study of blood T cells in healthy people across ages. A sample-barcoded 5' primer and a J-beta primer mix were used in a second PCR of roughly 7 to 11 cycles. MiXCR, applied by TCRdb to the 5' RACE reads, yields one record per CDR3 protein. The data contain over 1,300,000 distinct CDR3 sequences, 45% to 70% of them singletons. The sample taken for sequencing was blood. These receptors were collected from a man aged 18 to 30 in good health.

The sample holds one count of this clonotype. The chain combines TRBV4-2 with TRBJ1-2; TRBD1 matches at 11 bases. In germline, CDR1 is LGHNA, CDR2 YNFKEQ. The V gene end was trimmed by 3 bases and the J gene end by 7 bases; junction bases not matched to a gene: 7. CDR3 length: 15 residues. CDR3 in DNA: TGTGCCAGCAGCCAGTTTGGGACAGGGGGAAGTGGCTACACCTTC. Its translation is CASSQFGTGGSGYTF.

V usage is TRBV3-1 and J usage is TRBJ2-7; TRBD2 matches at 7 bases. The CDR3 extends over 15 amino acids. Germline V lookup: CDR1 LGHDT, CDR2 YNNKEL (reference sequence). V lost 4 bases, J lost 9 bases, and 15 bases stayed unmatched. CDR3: CASSPSGKSYNGQYF. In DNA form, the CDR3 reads TGTGCCAGCAGCCCAAGCGGGAAATCCTACAATGGGCAGTACTTC.

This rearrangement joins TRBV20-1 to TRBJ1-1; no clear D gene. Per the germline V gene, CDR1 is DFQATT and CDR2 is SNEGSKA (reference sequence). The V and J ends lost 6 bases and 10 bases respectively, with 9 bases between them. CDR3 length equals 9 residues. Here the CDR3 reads CSATLRAFF. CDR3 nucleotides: TGCAGTGCCACACTCCGAGCTTTCTTT.

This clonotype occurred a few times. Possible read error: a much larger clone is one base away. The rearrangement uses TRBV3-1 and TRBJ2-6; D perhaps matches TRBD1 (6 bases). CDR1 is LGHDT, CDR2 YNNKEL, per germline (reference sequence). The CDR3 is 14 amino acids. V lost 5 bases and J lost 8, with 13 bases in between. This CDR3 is CASSTRQDPNVLTF. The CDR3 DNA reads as TGTGCCAGCAGCACCCGACAGGATCCCAACGTCCTGACTTTC.

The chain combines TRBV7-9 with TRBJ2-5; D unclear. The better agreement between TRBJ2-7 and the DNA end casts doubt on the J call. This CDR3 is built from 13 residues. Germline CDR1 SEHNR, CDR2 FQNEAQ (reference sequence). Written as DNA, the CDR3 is TGTGCCAGCAGCTTAGCTATAGTCCACGAGCAGTACTTC. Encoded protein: CASSLAIVHEQYF.

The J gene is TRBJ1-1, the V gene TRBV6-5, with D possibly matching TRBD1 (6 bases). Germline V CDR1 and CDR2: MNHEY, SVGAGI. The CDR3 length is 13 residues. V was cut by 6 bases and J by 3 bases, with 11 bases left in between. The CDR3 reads CASRPGADTEAFF. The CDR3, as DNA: TGTGCCAGCAGGCCGGGGGCAGACACTGAAGCTTTCTTT.

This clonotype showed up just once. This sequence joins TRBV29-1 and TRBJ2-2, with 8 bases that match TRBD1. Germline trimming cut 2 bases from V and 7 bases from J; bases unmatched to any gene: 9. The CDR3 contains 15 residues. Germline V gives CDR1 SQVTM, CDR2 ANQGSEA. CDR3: CSVEPQDREDGELFF. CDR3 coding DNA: TGCAGCGTTGAACCTCAGGACAGGGAAGACGGGGAGCTGTTTTTT.

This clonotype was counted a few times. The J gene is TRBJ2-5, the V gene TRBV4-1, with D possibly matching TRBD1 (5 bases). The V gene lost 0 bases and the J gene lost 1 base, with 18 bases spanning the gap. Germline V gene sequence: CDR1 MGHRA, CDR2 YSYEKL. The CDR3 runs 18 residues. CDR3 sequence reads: CASSQDPGNINIQETQYF. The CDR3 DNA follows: TGCGCCAGCAGCCAAGATCCAGGGAACATTAATATCCAAGAGACCCAGTACTTC.

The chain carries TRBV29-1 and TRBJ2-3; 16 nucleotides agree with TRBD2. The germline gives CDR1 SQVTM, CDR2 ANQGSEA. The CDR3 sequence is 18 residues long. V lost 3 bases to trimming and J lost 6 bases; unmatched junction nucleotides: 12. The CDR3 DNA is TGCAGCGTTGAGGGACTAGCGGGAGGGCCTGGGACCCCCGATACGCAGTATTTT. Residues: CSVEGLAGGPGTPDTQYF.

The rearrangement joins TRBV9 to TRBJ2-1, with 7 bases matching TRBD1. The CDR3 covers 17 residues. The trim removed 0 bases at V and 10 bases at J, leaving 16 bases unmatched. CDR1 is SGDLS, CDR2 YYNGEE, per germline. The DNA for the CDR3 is TGTGCCAGCAGCGTAGCTACCGGGACAGCGAAATCCTACGAGCAGTTCTTC. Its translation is CASSVATGTAKSYEQFF.